These 17 T cell receptor beta chains were all obtained from the same sample, sequenced in a study of blood T cells in healthy people across ages (dated by TCRdb to the mid-2010s). The library came from 5' RACE. The instrument given in TCRdb is Illumina HiSeq 2500. A second about 7 to 11 cycle PCR used a sample-barcoded 5' primer and a J-beta primer mix. The raw public reads went through TCRdb reprocessing: fastp at Q25, MiXCR clone calling, in-frame beta chains kept. Rows matching on CDR3 protein sequence are summarized as one entry with the most common DNA and genes. This sample holds roughly 860,000 distinct CDR3 sequences; around 62% were observed only once. In total, the top ten clones hold about a quarter of the sample. Sequenced material: blood. These TCRs come from a man aged 25 to 40 in good health.

The chain links TRBV7-8 to TRBJ2-6; D possibly corresponds to TRBD1 (6 bases). The CDR3 loop spans 15 amino acids. Germline lookup yields CDR1 SGHVS and CDR2 FQNEAQ. V shed 9 bases and J shed 4 bases, with 16 bases lying between them. This CDR3 reads CASSDRPQGANVLTF. The CDR3 coding sequence is TGTGCCAGTAGCGACAGGCCCCAAGGGGCCAACGTCCTGACTTTC.

This clonotype was counted once. The chain combines TRBV4-3 with TRBJ2-6; the match to TRBD1 covers 8 bases. The germline CDR1 and CDR2 sequences are LGHNA and YSLEER. The V segment lost 5 bases and the J segment 0 bases; nucleotides outside the gene matches: 12. The CDR3 has 19 residues. The CDR3 loop is CASSSKTGGSASGANVLTF. The DNA for the CDR3 is TGCGCCAGCAGCAGCAAAACAGGGGGATCTGCCTCTGGGGCCAACGTCCTGACTTTC.

J is TRBJ2-7 and V is TRBV7-2; 12 nucleotides match TRBD1. CDR3 length equals 16 residues. Germline CDR1 reads SGHTA; CDR2 reads FQGNSA. With V trimmed by 4 bases and J by 2 bases, 6 bases remained unmatched. CDR3 nucleotide sequence: TGTGCCAGCAGCTCGGGGACAGGGGGCCCTACCTACGAGCAGTACTTC. It specifies CASSSGTGGPTYEQYF.

This chain uses TRBV4-3 with TRBJ2-5, with TRBD2 as a possible D gene (6 bases). The V gene's germline CDR1 is LGHNA and CDR2 YSLEER. This CDR3 is 15 amino acids long. V was clipped by 4 bases and J by 1 base, with 13 bases between them. The CDR3 protein is CASSREDDSQETQYF. The CDR3 DNA is TGCGCCAGCAGCCGGGAGGACGACAGCCAAGAGACCCAGTACTTC.

The V gene is TRBV21-1, the J gene TRBJ2-1; no check of the table's D call, TRBD1, against the DNA was made. TRBV21-1 is marked as a pseudogene. This CDR3 comprises 15 residues. The CDR3 loop is CASSNSSLWGCEQFF. The CDR3 DNA reads TGTGCCAGCAGCAACTCTAGCTTGTGGGGGTGCGAGCAGTTCTTC.

A remark on this clonotype: The junction departs from germline at one end; a sequencing error may be responsible. V gene TRBV5-1 combines with J gene TRBJ2-5; D gene unclear. The CDR3 contains 14 residues. Germline V gene sequence: CDR1 SGHRS, CDR2 YFSETQ. CDR3 amino acids: CASSLEKAQETQYF. The CDR3 DNA reads TGTGCCAGCAGCTTGGAAAAGGCACAAGAGACCCAGTACTTC.

This chain uses TRBV10-3 with TRBJ2-3, with D hard to call. CDR1 ENHRY and CDR2 SYGVKD come from the germline V gene. Trimming left V 8 bases short and J 0 bases short, with 12 bases between. The CDR3 totals 14 residues. The CDR3 DNA reads TGTGCCATCTTGGCAGGAACTAGCACAGATACGCAGTATTTT. It specifies CAILAGTSTDTQYF.

The rearrangement links TRBV7-9 to TRBJ2-2; D gene uncertain. This CDR3 region has 14 residues. The V end lost 9 bases, the J end lost 0 bases, and 11 bases lay between the germline ends. The germline V gene has CDR1 SEHNR and CDR2 FQNEAQ (reference sequence). The CDR3 DNA follows: TGTGCCAGTAAACGTGGCGCGAACACCGGGGAGCTGTTTTTT. As protein: CASKRGANTGELFF. Drawing the rest from reference TRBV7-9 and TRBJ2-2, the complete variable domain is DTGVSQNPRHKITKRGQNVTFRCDPISEHNRLYWYRQTLGQGPEFLTYFQNEAQLEKSRLLSDRFSAERPKGSFSTLEIQRTEQGDSAMYLCASKRGANTGELFFGEGSRLTVL.

The table lists this clonotype with a few counts. This rearrangement joins TRBV2 to TRBJ2-4; weak D call: TRBD1 (6 bases). With 5 bases removed from V and 5 bases from J, the gap between germline ends came to 10 bases. This CDR3 region has 13 residues. The germline CDR1 and CDR2 sequences are SNHLY and FYNNEI. The CDR3, as DNA: TGTGCCAGCAGTAGAGGACAGCAAAACATTCAGTACTTC. Translation: CASSRGQQNIQYF. Complete variable domain (other parts from reference TRBV2 and TRBJ2-4): EPEVTQTPSHQVTQMGQEVILRCVPISNHLYFYWYRQILGQKVEFLVSFYNNEISEKSEIFDDQFSVERPDGSNFTLKIRSTKLEDSAMYFCASSRGQQNIQYFGAGTRLSVL.

The rearrangement uses TRBV6-5 and TRBJ2-6; 9 bases line up with TRBD2. V dropped 2 bases and J dropped 2; count of bases not matched to a gene: 10. The germline V gene has CDR1 MNHEY and CDR2 SVGAGI. The CDR3 is made up of 19 amino acids. The CDR3 is CASSYRSGGTRTGANVLTF. In DNA, the CDR3 is TGTGCCAGCAGTTACCGTAGCGGGGGTACTAGAACTGGGGCCAACGTCCTGACTTTC.

V and J are TRBV6-5 and TRBJ2-7; D possibly corresponds to TRBD2 (5 bases). The CDR3 runs 16 residues. Per germline, CDR1 MNHEY and CDR2 SVGAGI. Trimming took off 5 bases at V and 0 bases at J, with 17 bases between the two ends. The CDR3: CASSIAERESSYEQYF. Written as DNA, the CDR3 is TGTGCCAGCAGTATCGCTGAGAGGGAGAGCTCCTACGAGCAGTACTTC.

Details on this clonotype: Just one base apart from a much larger clone, this may be a read error. The rearrangement joins TRBV6-2 or TRBV6-3 to TRBJ1-2; no definite D call. The germline V and J ends were trimmed by 6 bases and 4 bases, with 9 bases remaining between them. The CDR3 is 12 residues long. The V gene's germline CDR1 is MNHEY and CDR2 SVGEGT. The CDR3 DNA sequence: TGTGCCAGCAGGCCAGGAGGCTATGGCTACACCTTC. Its protein product is CASRPGGYGYTF.

This clonotype has a handful of counts. V is TRBV5-1 and J is TRBJ2-7, with TRBD1 identical over 7 bases. The J segment lost 2 bases and the V segment lost 5 bases, leaving 7 bases of the junction unmatched. The CDR3 is made up of 14 amino acids. The germline V gene has CDR1 SGHRS and CDR2 YFSETQ. CDR3 sequence: CASSRTGDPYEQYF. The CDR3 bases are TGCGCCAGCAGTAGGACAGGCGATCCCTACGAGCAGTACTTC.

This chain uses TRBV6-2 or TRBV6-3 with TRBJ2-1; D ambiguous. The V end was cut by 0 bases, the J end by 8 bases, with 14 bases between. This CDR3 comprises 15 residues. CDR1 is MNHEY, CDR2 SVGEGT, per germline. For the CDR3, the DNA is TGTGCCAGCAGTTACTCGAACCAAGTATTCGATGAGCAGTTCTTC. Translating gives CASSYSNQVFDEQFF.

This clonotype was recorded a few times. The V gene is TRBV20-1, the J gene TRBJ2-7, with D perhaps TRBD2 (5 bases). CDR1 and CDR2 from the germline V gene are DFQATT and SNEGSKA (reference sequence). This CDR3 region has 15 residues. Trimming took off 0 bases at V and 0 bases at J, with 12 bases between the two ends. The CDR3 here is CSARDLAGVSYEQYF. In nucleotides, the CDR3 is TGCAGTGCTAGAGATTTGGCCGGGGTCTCCTACGAGCAGTACTTC.

This clonotype was seen repeatedly, ten times or more. This chain joins TRBV3-1 and TRBJ1-2; 7 bases align to TRBD1. CDR1 is LGHDT and CDR2 is YNNKEL in the germline V gene (reference sequence). The J segment lost 11 bases and the V segment lost 3 bases, leaving 9 bases of the junction unmatched. The CDR3 sequence is 13 residues long. In DNA form, the CDR3 reads TGTGCCAGCAGCCACAGCCGGGACAGTCAATACACCTTC. It specifies CASSHSRDSQYTF.

This clonotype was picked up one time. This chain uses TRBV20-1 with TRBJ2-5; 7 bases agree with TRBD2. The better agreement between TRBJ2-7 and the DNA end casts doubt on the J call. The length of the CDR3 is 14 residues. From germline, CDR1 is DFQATT and CDR2 SNEGSKA (reference sequence). The CDR3 loop is CSARPLLRGYEQYF. CDR3 bases: TGCAGTGCTAGGCCCCTTTTGCGGGGGTACGAGCAGTACTTC.